These 20 T cell receptor beta chains were all obtained from the same sample, sequenced in a study of blood T cell repertoires in COVID-19. The table came from immunoSEQ multiplex PCR; TCRdb's copy has only in-frame clones and leaves some out. The sample lists about 24,000 clones, 75% to 90% occurring once. Source material: peripheral blood. The receptor set was obtained from a human donor with active COVID-19. The donor label of this sample is uncertain.

The J gene is TRBJ2-2, the V gene TRBV10-3; possible D gene TRBD2, 6 bases. The CDR3 runs to 13 residues. Germline V gene data show CDR1 as ENHRY and CDR2 as SYGVKD. V was pared by 6 bases and J by 6 bases, with 11 bases between. The CDR3 coding sequence is TGTGCCATCAGCCCGGGACTCCCCGGGGAGCTGTTTTTT. Its translation is CAISPGLPGELFF.

The gene calls are TRBV5-1 and TRBJ1-4; D possibly corresponds to TRBD1 (5 bases). V shed 4 bases and J shed 8 bases, with 18 bases lying between them. From germline, CDR1 is SGHRS and CDR2 YFSETQ. This CDR3 has 15 amino acids. The CDR3 protein is CASSTRPGGSEKLFF. The CDR3 region has the DNA TGCGCCAGCAGCACCCGACCTGGGGGGAGCGAAAAACTGTTTTTT.

This chain uses TRBV29-1 with TRBJ2-3; 8 positions match TRBD2. The CDR3 loop spans 14 amino acids. Germline V lookup: CDR1 SQVTM, CDR2 ANQGSEA. Trimming at V came to 7 bases and at J to 5 bases, leaving 11 bases not matched to a gene. This CDR3 is CSAMVGSGKDTQYF. The CDR3 DNA sequence: TGCAGCGCAATGGTGGGTAGCGGGAAAGATACGCAGTATTTT.

V gene TRBV5-5 combines with J gene TRBJ2-7; no firm D call. The germline V gene encodes CDR1 SGHKS and CDR2 YYEKEE (reference sequence). The V and J ends lost 4 bases and 6 bases respectively, with 17 bases between them. This CDR3 is built from 14 residues. The chain's CDR3 is CASSALLAGSEQYF. The CDR3 DNA reads as TGTGCCAGCAGCGCTCTGTTAGCTGGTAGCGAGCAGTACTTC.

V and J are TRBV7-2 and TRBJ2-1, with 9 bases identical to TRBD2. Germline loops: CDR1 SGHTA, CDR2 FQGNSA. Germline trimming cut 5 bases from V and 8 bases from J; bases unmatched to any gene: 10. The CDR3 sequence is 15 residues long. The CDR3 reads CASSPPGLAGYEQFF. In DNA, the CDR3 is TGTGCCAGCAGCCCTCCGGGACTAGCCGGCTATGAGCAGTTCTTC.

The chain employs TRBV19 and TRBJ2-7, with D perhaps TRBD2 (6 bases). The CDR3 is 15 amino acids. The germline V gene encodes CDR1 LNHDA and CDR2 SQIVND (reference sequence). Trimming took 4 bases from V and 2 from J, leaving 15 bases between them. The CDR3: CASSSTWGDPYEQYF. CDR3 nucleotide sequence: TGTGCCAGTAGTAGCACATGGGGGGACCCCTACGAGCAGTACTTC. The whole variable domain, filled in from reference TRBV19 and TRBJ2-7, reads DGGITQSPKYLFRKEGQNVTLSCEQNLNHDAMYWYRQDPGQGLRLIYYSQIVNDFQKGDIAEGYSVSREKKESFPLTVTSAQKNPTAFYLCASSSTWGDPYEQYFGPGTRLTVT.

This clone was picked up a small number of times. At one end the junction does not follow the germline gene, possibly because of a read error. This chain uses TRBV3-1 (or the pseudogene TRBV3-2) with TRBJ1-2; D possibly corresponds to TRBD1 (6 bases). CDR1 LGHDT and CDR2 YNNKEL come from the germline V gene (reference sequence). The CDR3 runs 11 residues. CDR3 sequence reads: CASSVRGTAFF. Here the CDR3 DNA reads TGTGCCAGCAGCGTAAGGGGGACGGCCTTCTTC.

J is TRBJ2-2 and V is TRBV5-1; possible D gene TRBD1, 5 bases. Trimming left V 1 base short and J 1 base short, with 8 bases between. Germline CDR1 reads SGHRS; CDR2 reads YFSETQ. The CDR3 has 15 amino acids. The chain's CDR3 is CASSLSGQNTGELFF. The CDR3 DNA follows: TGCGCCAGCAGCTTGTCCGGACAGAACACCGGGGAGCTGTTTTTT.

The gene calls are TRBV27 and TRBJ2-7; D is ambiguous. V was shortened by 0 bases and J by 3 bases, with 9 bases between the two germline ends. Germline lookup yields CDR1 MNHEY and CDR2 SMNVEV (reference sequence). The length of the CDR3 is 14 residues. CDR3 protein: CASSLSSIFYEQYF. CDR3 DNA sequence: TGTGCCAGCAGTTTATCCTCTATTTTCTACGAGCAGTACTTC.

This sequence joins TRBV7-9 and TRBJ1-1; D is uncertain. V was cut by 1 base and J by 1 base, with 4 bases left in between. This CDR3 is 13 amino acids long. Germline V CDR1 and CDR2: SEHNR, FQNEAQ (reference sequence). The CDR3 DNA is TGTGCCAGCAGCTTAGGACAGAACACTGAAGCTTTCTTT. Translated: CASSLGQNTEAFF. The variable domain in full, completed from reference TRBV7-9 and TRBJ1-1, reads DTGVSQNPRHKITKRGQNVTFRCDPISEHNRLYWYRQTLGQGPEFLTYFQNEAQLEKSRLLSDRFSAERPKGSFSTLEIQRTEQGDSAMYLCASSLGQNTEAFFGQGTRLTVV.

The chain couples TRBV5-1 to TRBJ2-1, with D perhaps matching TRBD1 (6 bases). The CDR3 extends over 13 amino acids. Trimming pared 4 bases from V and 8 bases from J, leaving 13 bases between. Germline V gene lookup returns CDR1 SGHRS and CDR2 YFSETQ. The CDR3 DNA is TGCGCCAGCAGCCGAAACAGGGCCGATGAGCAGTTCTTC. Its translation: CASSRNRADEQFF.

The chain joins TRBV11-3 to TRBJ2-7, with 10 bases that match TRBD2. The V gene's germline CDR1 is SGHNT and CDR2 YENEEA. The CDR3 consists of 14 residues. The V gene end was trimmed by 1 base and the J gene end by 7 bases; junction bases not matched to a gene: 4. This CDR3 is CASSLASGSLEQYF. CDR3 nucleotide sequence: TGTGCCAGCAGCTTAGCTAGCGGGAGTTTGGAGCAGTACTTC. Based on the CDR3 plus reference TRBV11-3 and TRBJ2-7, the full variable domain is EAGVVQSPRYKIIEKKQPVAFWCNPISGHNTLYWYLQNLGQGPELLIRYENEEAVDDSQLPKDRFSAERLKGVDSTLKIQPAELGDSAVYLCASSLASGSLEQYFGPGTRLTVT.

The chain uses TRBV7-3 and TRBJ2-2; 8 positions agree with TRBD2. Germline values: CDR1 SGHTA, CDR2 FQGTGA. This CDR3 comprises 19 residues. With 5 bases clipped from V and 5 bases from J, the junction kept 19 bases outside the gene matches. The CDR3 nucleotides read TGTGCCAGCAGCGTAGGCCTCGGCGGGGGGCGCGGGTCGACCGGGGAGCTGTTTTTT. This encodes CASSVGLGGGRGSTGELFF.

CDR3 residues: CTSSQATGRPGPQHF. The CDR3 DNA follows: TGCACCAGCAGCCAGGCTACAGGGCGCCCTGGGCCCCAGCATTTT. This chain uses TRBV1 with TRBJ1-5; the DNA was not used to check the table's D call, TRBD1. TRBV1 is given as a pseudogene. This CDR3 is built from 15 residues.

The V call is TRBV19, the J call TRBJ1-1, with 10 bases identical to TRBD1. Looked up from germline, CDR1 is LNHDA and CDR2 is SQIVND (reference sequence). V dropped 9 bases and J dropped 4; count of bases not matched to a gene: 8. The CDR3 is made up of 14 amino acids. The CDR3 loop reads CASRDRGGLTEAFF. The CDR3 nucleotides read TGTGCCAGCCGGGACAGGGGTGGTCTCACTGAAGCTTTCTTT.

The chain recombines TRBV5-4 with TRBJ2-3, with TRBD2 matching 10 bases. J lost 6 bases, V lost 0 bases, and 4 bases had no gene match. The CDR3 runs to 15 residues. The germline V gene has CDR1 SGHNT and CDR2 YYREEE (reference sequence). The CDR3 reads CASSLAGSGRDTQYF. CDR3 nucleotides: TGTGCCAGCAGCTTGGCGGGTAGCGGGAGGGATACGCAGTATTTT.

The chain couples TRBV6-4 to TRBJ2-5, with TRBD2 matching over 10 bases. This CDR3 has 13 amino acids. The germline gives CDR1 MRHNA, CDR2 SNTAGT. Germline trimming cut 6 bases from V and 5 bases from J; bases unmatched to any gene: 3. The CDR3 DNA reads TGTGCCAGCAGCAAGGGACTAGCGGAGACCCAGTACTTC. It translates to CASSKGLAETQYF.

The chain recombines TRBV9 with TRBJ2-7; 11 bases are shared with TRBD2. Per germline, CDR1 SGDLS and CDR2 YYNGEE. The CDR3 sequence is 16 residues long. The ends lost 0 bases at V and 7 bases at J; junction bases unmatched: 9. The CDR3 DNA reads TGTGCCAGCAGCGTAGCTACTAGCGGGAGCATGGGTGAGCAGTACTTC. It yields the protein CASSVATSGSMGEQYF.

For this clone: The junction differs from germline at one of its ends, possibly a read error. The rearrangement uses TRBV5-4 and TRBJ2-1, with 8 bases that match TRBD2. The V gene's germline CDR1 is SGHNT and CDR2 YYREEE (reference sequence). The CDR3 loop spans 12 amino acids. The CDR3 nucleotides are TGTGCCAGCAGCTCGGGAGCGGGGGCCTGGATCTTC. It specifies CASSSGAGAWIF.

The chain employs TRBV9 and TRBJ1-2, with TRBD1 matching 12 bases. CDR1 SGDLS and CDR2 YYNGEE come from the germline V gene. V gave up 0 bases and J gave up 3 bases; unmatched junction bases: 3. This CDR3 is 16 amino acids long. In DNA, the CDR3 is TGTGCCAGCAGCGTAGCCCGGGACAGGGGGCACTATGGCTACACCTTC. Amino acid sequence: CASSVARDRGHYGYTF.